Sequencing of this T cell receptor beta chain was carried out in a study of blood T cell repertoires in COVID-19. Study overall: The origin of the acute and convalescent COVID-19 samples was the United States, Italy and Spain. Sample material is recorded as cDNA or gDNA derived from T cells, B-cell-depleted T cells, or PBMCs.

As processed by the authors: Amplifying reference gene primers gave estimates of nucleated cell counts. The table came from immunoSEQ multiplex PCR; TCRdb's copy has only in-frame clones and leaves some out. The V and J calls and clone size come from that table; D and trimming were worked out from the DNA. Of 100,000 to 150,000 clones listed, less than 90% were seen once; the top ten hold roughly 6.7%. The V end lost 8 bases, the J end lost 6 bases, and 8 bases lay between the germline ends. Germline V CDR1 and CDR2: MDHEN, SYDVKM. The CDR3 is 12 residues long. This TCR was sampled from an older man with active or convalescent COVID-19. This chain joins TRBV28 and TRBJ1-6; no firm D call. Sequenced material: peripheral blood. The CDR3 reads CASSGGNSPLHF. For the CDR3, the DNA is TGTGCCAGCTCCGGAGGTAATTCACCCCTCCACTTT.